The 9 T cell receptor beta chains given below trace back to one sample, sequenced in a study of vaccination effects on CD4 cells after COVID-19. For these receptors, no antigen is known. Clones were read by immunoSEQ multiplex PCR, and TCRdb kept only the in-frame ones, dropping some. The repertoire holds about 70,000 clones, with 80% as singletons. Before sequencing, viral peptide pools were used by the ViraFEST assay to expand antigen-specific CD4+ T cells. Upon completion of around ten days in culture, CD4+ T cells were isolated. The healthy vaccine recipients, who had no prior SARS-CoV-2 infection, showed negative nucleocapsid antibodies. This sample comprised CD4+ T cells from PBMCs cultured with SARS-CoV-2 spike peptides, obtained before COVID-19 vaccination. These receptors all stem from a human donor who received a COVID-19 vaccine.

This clone was detected a few times. The rearrangement links TRBV5-1 to TRBJ2-1; 12 bases match TRBD2. The CDR3 is 16 amino acids. V lost 6 bases, J lost 4 bases, and 8 bases stayed unmatched. Germline V CDR1 and CDR2: SGHRS, YFSETQ. The CDR3: CASKELAGGMYNEQFF. In DNA, the CDR3 is TGCGCCAGCAAAGAACTAGCGGGGGGTATGTACAATGAGCAGTTCTTC. Full variable domain (missing parts from reference TRBV5-1 and TRBJ2-1): KAGVTQTPRYLIKTRGQQVTLSCSPISGHRSVSWYQQTPGQGLQFLFEYFSETQRNKGNFPGRFSGRQFSNSRSEMNVSTLELGDSALYLCASKELAGGMYNEQFFGPGTRLTVL.

This chain links TRBV5-1 with TRBJ1-3; D gene uncertain. Trimming removed 2 bases from V and 0 bases from J, with 6 bases in between. The CDR3 is 14 residues long. CDR1 and CDR2 (germline): SGHRS, YFSETQ. Here the CDR3 reads CASSLGSSGNTIYF. For the CDR3, the DNA is TGCGCCAGCAGCTTAGGGTCCTCTGGAAACACCATATATTTT.

The rearrangement joins TRBV5-1 to TRBJ1-2; the D gene is possibly TRBD1 (6 bases). This CDR3 spans 14 amino acids. V was cut by 0 bases and J by 7 bases, with 13 bases left in between. CDR1 and CDR2 from the germline V gene are SGHRS and YFSETQ. The CDR3 sequence is CASSLAQGKGGYTF. The CDR3 coding sequence is TGCGCCAGCAGCTTGGCACAGGGTAAGGGTGGCTACACCTTC.

This clone came up once. The same CDR3 also results from other DNA sequences found in this sample. The V and J genes are TRBV18 and TRBJ1-2; a weak D match, TRBD1 (6 bases). V was pared by 3 bases and J by 7 bases, with 12 bases between. This CDR3 contains 13 residues. The germline gives CDR1 KGHSH, CDR2 LQKENI. The CDR3 spells CASSPRTASGYTF. For the CDR3, the DNA is TGTGCCAGCTCACCTCGGACAGCTTCTGGCTACACCTTC.

V gene TRBV28 combines with J gene TRBJ1-2; TRBD1 matches at 7 bases. V was clipped by 5 bases and J by 4 bases; unmatched bases: 7. In germline, CDR1 is MDHEN, CDR2 SYDVKM. This CDR3 is 14 amino acids long. CDR3 residues: CASSPSDRAYGYTF. CDR3 bases: TGTGCCAGCAGTCCTTCCGACAGGGCCTATGGCTACACCTTC.

The chain links TRBV7-3 to TRBJ1-1; D remains ambiguous. Germline values: CDR1 SGHTA, CDR2 FQGTGA. The CDR3 spans 13 residues. V gave up 5 bases and J gave up 0 bases, with 7 bases separating them. The CDR3 DNA reads TGTGCCAGCAGCCAAAACATGAACACTGAAGCTTTCTTT. Its translation: CASSQNMNTEAFF. Full variable domain (missing parts from reference TRBV7-3 and TRBJ1-1): GAGVSQTPSNKVTEKGKYVELRCDPISGHTALYWYRQSLGQGPEFLIYFQGTGAADDSGLPNDRFFAVRPEGSVSTLKIQRTERGDSAVYLCASSQNMNTEAFFGQGTRLTVV.

This rearrangement joins TRBV5-1 to TRBJ2-2; D is unclear. The V gene lost 4 bases and the J gene lost 4 bases, with 14 bases spanning the gap. This CDR3 contains 15 residues. CDR1 SGHRS and CDR2 YFSETQ come from the germline V gene. DNA of the CDR3: TGCGCCAGCAGCGAGAGGCTACAGAGCACCGGGGAGCTGTTTTTT. Translated, it gives CASSERLQSTGELFF.

This clone has a single count. This chain links TRBV7-2 with TRBJ2-3, with D perhaps being TRBD1 or TRBD2 (5 bases each). The CDR3 length is 16 residues. Trimming took 2 bases from V and 4 from J, leaving 16 bases between them. Looked up from germline, CDR1 is SGHTA and CDR2 is FQGNSA. CDR3 amino acids: CASSLRGVGSPDTQYF. DNA for the CDR3: TGTGCCAGCAGCTTACGAGGGGTTGGTAGCCCAGATACGCAGTATTTT.

The rearrangement joins TRBV7-9 to TRBJ1-2; the match to TRBD1 covers 9 bases. Losses at the gene ends were 5 bases for V and 4 bases for J; bases not matched to a gene: 5. The V gene's germline CDR1 is SEHNR and CDR2 FQNEAQ (reference sequence). The CDR3 sequence is 14 residues long. The CDR3 nucleotides are TGTGCCAGCAGCCACGCGACAGGGGGCTATGGCTACACCTTC. It yields the protein CASSHATGGYGYTF.